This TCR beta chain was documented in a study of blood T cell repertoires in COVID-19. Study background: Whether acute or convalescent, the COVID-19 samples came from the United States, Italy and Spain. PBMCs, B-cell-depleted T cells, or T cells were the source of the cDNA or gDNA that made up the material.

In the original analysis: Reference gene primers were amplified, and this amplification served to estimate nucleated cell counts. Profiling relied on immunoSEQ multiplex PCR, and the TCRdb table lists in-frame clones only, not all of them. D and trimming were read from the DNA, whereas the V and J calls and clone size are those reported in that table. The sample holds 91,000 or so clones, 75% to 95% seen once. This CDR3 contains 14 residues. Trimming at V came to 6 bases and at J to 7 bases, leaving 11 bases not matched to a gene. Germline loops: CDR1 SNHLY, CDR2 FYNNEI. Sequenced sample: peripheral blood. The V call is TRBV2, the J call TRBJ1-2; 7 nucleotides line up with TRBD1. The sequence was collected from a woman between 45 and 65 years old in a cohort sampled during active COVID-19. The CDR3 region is CASSPDRNGVGYTF. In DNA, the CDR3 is TGTGCCAGCAGCCCGGACAGGAACGGGGTTGGCTACACCTTC.